This T cell receptor (beta chain) was sequenced during a study of blood T cell repertoires in COVID-19. How the authors handled the data: By means of reference gene primer amplification, nucleated cell counts were estimated. Sequenced by immunoSEQ multiplex PCR; TCRdb stores in-frame clones only, minus some. V and J calls and clone size follow that table, whereas D and trimming were derived from the DNA. Of about 310,000 clones listed, 80% to 90% are singletons. Concerning this clone: This sample includes further DNA sequences coding for the same CDR3.

This CDR3 is 14 amino acids long. V lost 3 bases, J lost 0 bases, and 8 bases lay in between. CDR1 SGHAT and CDR2 FQNNGV come from the germline V gene. In terms of age and location, participants ranged from about 18 to 89 years and lived in 24 US areas. This TCR was recovered from a man aged 25 to 40 who had recovered from COVID-19. Input material: PBMCs or T cells enriched from blood (not recorded which). V gene TRBV11-2 combines with J gene TRBJ1-1, with D tentatively TRBD1 (5 bases). CDR3 residues: CASSLGGMNTEAFF. The CDR3 DNA follows: TGTGCCAGCAGCTTGGGGGGAATGAACACTGAAGCTTTCTTT.